This TCR beta chain was observed in a study of PD-1 blockade in classical Hodgkin lymphoma. General study points: Sources of repertoire differences remain undefined, possibly disease activity or prior therapy.

With respect to this clone: Its antigen is still unknown.

TCRdb keeps only in-frame clones here, not all; method: immunoSEQ multiplex PCR. The sample lists approximately 10,000 clones; about 88% were seen once. Sample time point: cycle 4 day 1 (C4D1), after less than seven weeks of nivolumab. Exposure to brentuximab vedotin varied, and each patient had relapsed following autologous stem cell transplantation. PBMCs, once thawed, yielded CD8+ T cells isolated by magnetic negative selection. The specimen was CD8+ T cells from blood, collected before the fourth cycle of nivolumab. The origin of this receptor is a human donor with classical Hodgkin lymphoma. The donor label of this sample is uncertain.

DNA for the CDR3: TGTGCCAGCAGGGACAGAAACACAGATACGCAGTATTTT. It specifies CASRDRNTDTQYF. The gene calls are TRBV28 and TRBJ2-3; tentatively, D is TRBD1 (6 bases). This CDR3 comprises 13 residues. Germline CDR1 is MDHEN and CDR2 is SYDVKM. Trimming shortened V by 6 bases and J by 2 bases, and 9 bases separated the two germline ends.